This T cell receptor beta chain originates from a study of T cell repertoires in cytomegalovirus infection. Study background: Matching HLA type, along with CMV infection, was indicated by public TCR beta signatures. Study-wide findings and caveats: Carriers of CMV plus the relevant HLA were identified by cumulative public TCR beta family frequency. CMV-specific TCR beta clonotypes restricted by HLA-C were the ones dominating the ex vivo response.

To note about this clonotype: Antigen unknown.

TCRdb reprocessed the reads via MiXCR and lists one record per CDR3 protein. Of about 440,000 distinct CDR3 sequences listed, approximately 31% are singletons. CDR3 size: 17 residues. V lost 4 bases and J lost 8; bases outside the gene matches: 19. Germline-derived CDR1 and CDR2 are LNHDA and SQIVND (reference sequence). The sequence came from a human donor in good health (CMV status not recorded). Some clones in this sample may be carry-over from other donors' samples. The chain uses TRBV19 and TRBJ1-2; 7 nucleotides match TRBD1. The sequenced sample was PBMCs. The CDR3: CASSRTIGTARNLGYTF. The DNA of the CDR3 is TGTGCCAGTAGTAGGACCATCGGGACAGCTCGCAACCTCGGCTACACCTTC.